Shown below are 11 T cell receptor beta chains from a single sample sequenced in a study of blood T cell repertoires in COVID-19. The protocol was immunoSEQ multiplex PCR, while the TCRdb copy is restricted to in-frame clones and leaves out a portion. The data hold approximately 250,000 clones, with approximately 91% observed a single time. What was sequenced was peripheral blood. These receptors were taken from a man aged 25 to 45 with COVID-19, enrolled during active disease.

The rearrangement uses TRBV30 and TRBJ1-5; 9 nucleotides match TRBD1. Germline CDR1 GTSNPN, CDR2 SVGIG (reference sequence). This CDR3 has 18 amino acids. J was trimmed by 2 bases and V by 3 bases; bases with no gene match: 14. The CDR3 spells CAWSPDRDRVRGNQPQHF. The CDR3 DNA sequence: TGTGCCTGGAGCCCAGACCGGGACAGGGTACGGGGCAATCAGCCCCAGCATTTT. The whole variable domain, remainder taken from reference TRBV30 and TRBJ1-5, is SQTIHQWPATLVQPVGSPLSLECTVEGTSNPNLYWYRQAAGRGLQLLFYSVGIGQISSEVPQNLSASRPQDRQFILSSKKLLLSDSGFYLCAWSPDRDRVRGNQPQHFGDGTRLSIL.

V gene TRBV7-9 combines with J gene TRBJ1-5; D possibly corresponds to TRBD1 (5 bases). Germline CDR1 reads SEHNR; CDR2 reads FQNEAQ (reference sequence). Between the trimmed V and J ends, which lost 0 bases and 1 base, there was a span of 13 bases. This CDR3 region has 17 residues. CDR3 sequence (DNA): TGTGCCAGCAGCTTAGCCCTCCAGGGTGAAAGCAATCAGCCCCAGCATTTT. It yields the protein CASSLALQGESNQPQHF.

This chain joins TRBV5-1 and TRBJ1-3, with 12 positions matching TRBD1. Looked up from germline, CDR1 is SGHRS and CDR2 is YFSETQ. J was trimmed by 0 bases and V by 0 bases; bases with no gene match: 4. This CDR3 is 18 amino acids long. CDR3 in DNA: TGCGCCAGCAGCTTGGCCGGGACAGGGGGCGCCTCTGGAAACACCATATATTTT. This encodes CASSLAGTGGASGNTIYF. The full variable domain, completed using reference TRBV5-1 and TRBJ1-3, is KAGVTQTPRYLIKTRGQQVTLSCSPISGHRSVSWYQQTPGQGLQFLFEYFSETQRNKGNFPGRFSGRQFSNSRSEMNVSTLELGDSALYLCASSLAGTGGASGNTIYFGEGSWLTVV.

The chain uses TRBV9 and TRBJ2-3; 7 bases map to TRBD1. The trim removed 0 bases at V and 2 bases at J, leaving 6 bases unmatched. CDR3 length: 16 amino acids. Germline CDR1 is SGDLS and CDR2 is YYNGEE. CDR3 nucleotide sequence: TGTGCCAGCAGCGTAGGAAAGGGGGCCCCCACAGATACGCAGTATTTT. Its protein is CASSVGKGAPTDTQYF.

This chain links TRBV23-1 with TRBJ1-4, with 8 bases lining up with TRBD1. TRBV23-1 is an ORF; its function is uncertain. After removal of 6 bases from V and 5 bases from J, the junction contained 14 bases not matched to a gene. This CDR3 is 17 amino acids long. The CDR3 sequence is CASSIRTGSHGNEKLFF. In DNA, the CDR3 is TGCGCCAGCAGCATTAGGACAGGGTCGCATGGAAATGAAAAACTGTTTTTT.

The chain recombines TRBV7-9 with TRBJ2-7; D is perhaps TRBD1 (5 bases). V was cut by 1 base and J by 6 bases, with 13 bases left in between. CDR1 SEHNR and CDR2 FQNEAQ come from the germline V gene (reference sequence). This CDR3 is 14 amino acids long. Here the CDR3 DNA reads TGTGCCAGCAGCTTAGTCGCAGGGCCCTCCGAGCAGTACTTC. Its translation: CASSLVAGPSEQYF. Supplemented by reference TRBV7-9 and TRBJ2-7, the full variable domain reads DTGVSQNPRHKITKRGQNVTFRCDPISEHNRLYWYRQTLGQGPEFLTYFQNEAQLEKSRLLSDRFSAERPKGSFSTLEIQRTEQGDSAMYLCASSLVAGPSEQYFGPGTRLTVT.

J is TRBJ2-7 and V is TRBV9, with D tentatively TRBD1 (6 bases). The germline CDR1 and CDR2 sequences are SGDLS and YYNGEE. CDR3 length: 14 residues. Trimming pared 0 bases from V and 4 bases from J, leaving 11 bases between. Here the CDR3 reads CASSVAGASYEQYF. CDR3 in DNA: TGTGCCAGCAGCGTAGCAGGGGCAAGTTACGAGCAGTACTTC.

The chain couples TRBV10-2 to TRBJ1-1; 7 nucleotides agree with TRBD1. CDR1 and CDR2 (germline): WSHSY, SAAADI. This CDR3 spans 13 amino acids. V trimming: 4 bases; J trimming: 5 bases; junction bases outside the gene matches: 4. The CDR3 sequence is CASSGDSPTEAFF. As DNA, the CDR3 is TGCGCCAGCAGTGGGGACAGCCCAACTGAAGCTTTCTTT.

V gene TRBV19 combines with J gene TRBJ1-5, with D hard to call. The CDR3 runs 15 residues. Trimming removed 3 bases from V and 2 bases from J, with 11 bases in between. The V gene's germline CDR1 is LNHDA and CDR2 SQIVND (reference sequence). The CDR3 spells CASSMGHQGNQPQHF. The CDR3 DNA reads TGTGCCAGTAGTATGGGCCATCAGGGCAATCAGCCCCAGCATTTT.

This chain uses TRBV19 with TRBJ1-2; D perhaps matches TRBD1 (5 bases). V shed 9 bases and J shed 8 bases, with 16 bases lying between them. CDR1 is LNHDA and CDR2 is SQIVND in the germline V gene (reference sequence). This CDR3 comprises 12 residues. The CDR3 DNA follows: TGTGCCAGCGTCGGGGGGGTATCAGGCTACACCTTC. This sequence encodes CASVGGVSGYTF.

In this sample, this clone turned up a few times. Here the CDR3 reads CASSLGGPGGYTEAFF. In DNA form, the CDR3 reads TGTGCCAGCAGCTTGGGCGGGCCAGGGGGTTATACTGAAGCTTTCTTT. The genes are TRBV5-6 and TRBJ1-1; 7 positions match TRBD1. The ends lost 0 bases at V and 5 bases at J; junction bases unmatched: 10. In germline, CDR1 is SGHDT, CDR2 YYEEEE. CDR3 length: 16 residues. Using reference TRBV5-6 and TRBJ1-1 for the parts outside the CDR3, the full variable domain is DAGVTQSPTHLIKTRGQQVTLRCSPKSGHDTVSWYQQALGQGPQFIFQYYEEEERQRGNFPDRFSGHQFPNYSSELNVNALLLGDSALYLCASSLGGPGGYTEAFFGQGTRLTVV.